The 9 T cell receptor beta chains below come from one sample, sequenced in a study of post-analysis software for immune sequencing data. Findings and limits, study-wide: Controls showed lower frequencies than patients for several TRBV segments, and TRBV5-6, TRBV5-1 and TRBV20-1 were among these.

Which antigens these TCRs recognize remains unknown. The TCR beta cDNA libraries carried unique molecular identifiers. TCRdb processed the PCR reads anew with MiXCR; each CDR3 protein has one entry. The data contain 700,000 to 800,000 distinct CDR3 sequences, roughly 29% of them singletons. Sequenced sample: blood. All receptors come from a girl aged 10-17 years with multiple sclerosis.

This clonotype was counted between two and nine times. An end of the junction does not agree with germline; a read error may underlie this. The rearrangement links TRBV12-3 or TRBV12-4 to TRBJ2-3; tentative D call: TRBD1 (5 bases). CDR3 size: 15 residues. The DNA of the CDR3 is TGTGCCACCAGTCTGTGGGGCGGCTCGGTAGATACGCAGTATTTT. Amino acid sequence: CATSLWGGSVDTQYF.

The sample holds one count of this clonotype. The junction does not match germline at one end; this may be a read error. The CDR3 DNA is TGTGCCGGCAGCCAGGATGACAGGGTTTTATACTATGGCTACACCTTC. This sequence encodes CAGSQDDRVLYYGYTF. This rearrangement joins TRBV7-2 to TRBJ1-2; 7 nucleotides match TRBD1. This CDR3 comprises 16 residues. Germline CDR1 SGHTA, CDR2 FQGNSA.

This clonotype was observed a few times. The chain recombines TRBV5-1 with TRBJ2-1, with a possible D match to TRBD1 (5 bases). V gave up 4 bases and J gave up 2 bases, with 16 bases separating them. Germline V CDR1 and CDR2: SGHRS, YFSETQ. The CDR3 runs to 16 residues. CDR3 loop: CASSPYSAGTYNEQFF. The CDR3 DNA reads TGCGCCAGCAGCCCTTACAGTGCAGGGACCTACAATGAGCAGTTCTTC.

The chain couples TRBV10-3 to TRBJ2-3, with D perhaps matching TRBD1 (6 bases). V lost 4 bases and J lost 6, with 14 bases in between. Germline CDR1 is ENHRY and CDR2 is SYGVKD. This CDR3 contains 14 residues. The CDR3 DNA sequence: TGTGCCATCAGTGTTTCCAGGGGAAGGGATACGCAGTATTTT. Translated, it gives CAISVSRGRDTQYF.

This clonotype occurred a few times. The rearrangement uses TRBV21-1 and TRBJ2-1. TRBV21-1 is tagged as a pseudogene. The CDR3 extends over 14 amino acids. CDR3 in amino acids: CASSLKGSQYEQFF. CDR3 nucleotide sequence: TGTGCCAGCAGCCTAAAGGGCTCACAATACGAGCAGTTCTTT.

The chain combines TRBV5-4 with TRBJ2-1; D ambiguous. Looked up from germline, CDR1 is SGHNT and CDR2 is YYREEE (reference sequence). V dropped 5 bases and J dropped 0 bases, with 15 bases sitting between them. CDR3 length: 16 amino acids. CDR3 in amino acids: CASSPEAFSSYNEQFF. The CDR3 DNA reads as TGTGCCAGCAGTCCTGAGGCCTTTAGCTCCTACAATGAGCAGTTCTTC.

This clonotype was counted many times. J is TRBJ2-7 and V is TRBV29-1; D could derive from TRBD1 or TRBD2 (5 bases each). There are 11 residues in the CDR3. Per the germline V gene, CDR1 is SQVTM and CDR2 is ANQGSEA. V gave up 6 bases and J gave up 2 bases, with 8 bases separating them. CDR3 nucleotides: TGCAGCGTGGGACGGACCTACGAGCAGTACTTC. It is translated as CSVGRTYEQYF.

The gene calls are TRBV6-2 or TRBV6-3 and TRBJ2-7; D gene uncertain. This CDR3 spans 13 amino acids. The germline V gene encodes CDR1 MNHEY and CDR2 SVGEGT. Trimming left V 7 bases short and J 3 bases short, with 13 bases between. The CDR3 spells CASTPSMVYEQYF. CDR3 coding DNA: TGTGCCAGCACCCCCTCGATGGTCTACGAGCAGTACTTC.

The V gene is TRBV18, the J gene TRBJ1-2; TRBD1 is a possible D gene (5 bases). Per germline, CDR1 KGHSH and CDR2 LQKENI. The V gene lost 5 bases and the J gene lost 6 bases, with 19 bases spanning the gap. The CDR3 has 15 residues. The CDR3 region has the DNA TGTGCCAGCTCAGTCCCCGGGACTGTCATTGATGGCTACACCTTC. Encoded protein: CASSVPGTVIDGYTF.